This T cell receptor beta chain was recovered during a study of blood T cell repertoires in COVID-19 (dated by TCRdb to 2018 to 2021). For the study in its entirety: Samples covering the acute and convalescent phases of COVID-19 were provided by collaborators in the United States, Italy and Spain. The prospective study material was composed of cDNA or gDNA derived from T cells, B-cell-depleted T cells, or PBMCs. The dataset comprised deeply sampled blood TCRbeta repertoires from subjects exposed to, actively infected with, or recovered from COVID-19. The repertoires were released in a freely available public database intended as a resource for research on the immune response to SARS-CoV-2. The samples were drawn from two sources: the first 160 participants of the ongoing ImmuneRACE study, and fewer than 1,500 subjects contributed by 6 global collaborators. A de-identified subject ID, COVID-19 status, age in years and sex were almost always included in the sample metadata. Where HLA class I and class II types were available, the types were taken from metadata supplied by the sample provider, not from assay-based typing.

Turning to this clone: Its specific antigen is unknown. The sample holds no much larger clone one base away, and base qualities are not on file.

The germline V gene (reference sequence) supplies CDR1 SGHNT and CDR2 YYREEE. CDR3 length: 13 amino acids, cysteine to phenylalanine. The sequence is cut down to CDR3 DNA, 39 bases in frame from base 1. Germline trimming amounts to 9 bases on V and 0 bases on J, with 6 as the count of junction bases outside the gene matches. Each collaborating institution followed its own protocols to collect whole blood in K2EDTA tubes. For TCRbeta analysis, collaborator samples were shipped as frozen whole blood, as isolated PBMCs, or as DNA extracted from either sample type. What the authors observed across the whole study: Clinical and demographic metadata were provided uncurated, with the amount varying by source and participant.

The immunoSEQ Assay, a bias-controlled multiplex PCR, was used to amplify TCRbeta CDR3 regions from genomic DNA. Regarding the original processing steps: The number of nucleated cells in each sample was estimated by amplification of reference gene primers within the assay. To quantify the absolute abundance of each unique TCRbeta CDR3 rearrangement, sequence reads were collapsed and filtered. For each sample, productive Simpson clonality was calculated by taking the square root of Simpson's diversity index across productive rearrangements. TCRdb holds this immuneACCESS table with in-frame rearrangements only. Some clones are missing; in checked studies, unresolved V genes explain under half, and the rest has no known cause. V and J calls plus clone size are reproduced from that table; the DNA served to infer D and trimming. The sample table contains about 300,000 clones; only one count was recorded for 86% of them. Approximately 1.5% of the sample rests with the top ten.

The specimen sequenced was peripheral blood. This clonotype was obtained from a woman in her fifties or sixties with acute or convalescent COVID-19. This chain joins TRBV5-4 to TRBJ2-7, and 7 bases in between align with TRBD2. The bases are TGTGCCACAACCCAGCGGGGCTCCTACGAGCAGTACTTC. It codes for CATTQRGSYEQYF. This CDR3, with the reference TRBV5-4 and TRBJ2-7 proteins standing in past its ends, gives the full variable domain ETGVTQSPTHLIKTRGQQVTLRCSSQSGHNTVSWYQQALGQGPQFIFQYYREEENGRGNFPPRFSGLQFPNYSSELNVNALELDDSALYLCATTQRGSYEQYFGPGTRLTVT.